The rows below give T cell receptor beta chains drawn from one sample of a study of blood T cell repertoires in COVID-19. Profiled with immunoSEQ multiplex PCR; TCRdb holds only in-frame clones, not every one. Here the sample spans 150,000 to 200,000 clones, about 86% being singletons. Material: peripheral blood. The receptors here all came from an elderly woman with acute or convalescent COVID-19. The CDR3 runs from the conserved cysteine through the conserved F or W. A D gene is named only where the DNA matches it firmly. The size of a clone is reported for some rows only, either as once, few or many, or as a class for expanded clones.

abundance	v_gene	j_gene	d_gene	CDR3nt	CDR3aa
few	TRBV6-6	TRBJ1-1	TRBD1	TGTGCCAGCAGTGACCTGGGACAGATTGACACTGAAGCTTTCTTT	CASSDLGQIDTEAFF
-	TRBV6-2/TRBV6-3	TRBJ2-7	-	TGTGCCAGCAGTGCCAGGCCCAGTGACTACGAGCAGTACTTC	CASSARPSDYEQYF
-	TRBV9	TRBJ2-1	TRBD2	TGTGCCAGCAGAGCGGGAAATAGGAATGAGCAGTTCTTC	CASRAGNRNEQFF
-	TRBV7-9	TRBJ1-1	-	TGTGCCAGCAGCTTGGGAGGGCTTCACACTGAAGCTTTCTTT	CASSLGGLHTEAFF
-	TRBV6-6	TRBJ1-1	-	TGTGCCAGCAGTAAAACTAACACTGAAGCTTTCTTT	CASSKTNTEAFF
-	TRBV7-9	TRBJ2-7	TRBD1	TGTGCCAGCAGCAAAAACCGGGACAGTTCCTACGAGCAGTACTTC	CASSKNRDSSYEQYF
few	TRBV3-1/TRBV3-2	TRBJ1-5	TRBD1	TGTGCCAGCAGCCTAGGGACAGCTGGTCAGCCCCAGCATTTT	CASSLGTAGQPQHF
-	TRBV6-5	TRBJ1-5	TRBD1	TGTGCCAGCAAGCGGACAGGGGTTCAGCCCCAGCATTTT	CASKRTGVQPQHF
once	TRBV10-3	TRBJ1-1	-	TGTGCCTCGACCGAGGAACTTAACACTGAAGCTTTCTTT	CASTEELNTEAFF
-	TRBV5-4	TRBJ2-7	TRBD2	TGTGCCAGCAATCTGTGGGGGGGACGAATGGAGCAGTACTTC	CASNLWGGRMEQYF
-	TRBV3-1/TRBV3-2	TRBJ1-6	-	TGTGCCAGCAGCGCGGCGTATTCACCCCTCCACTTT	CASSAAYSPLHF
few	TRBV4-2	TRBJ1-1	-	TGTGCCAGCAGCCAGCCAGGGGTGAACACTGAAGCTTTCTTT	CASSQPGVNTEAFF
-	TRBV5-6	TRBJ2-5	TRBD1	TGTGCCAGCAGCTTGGCTATCGGACAGGGGAGGGACCAAGAGACCCAGTACTTC	CASSLAIGQGRDQETQYF
-	TRBV7-2	TRBJ2-1	-	TGTGCCAGCAGCTTAGGACAGAGTAACTACAATGAGCAGTTCTTC	CASSLGQSNYNEQFF
-	TRBV5-1	TRBJ1-1	TRBD1	TGCGCCAGCAGCTCGTCGACAGGGGCCGGGGGAGCTTTCTTT	CASSSSTGAGGAFF
-	TRBV9	TRBJ1-1	TRBD1	TGTGCCAGCAGCGAAGGACAGGGGGACATGAACACTGAAGCTTTCTTT	CASSEGQGDMNTEAFF
once	TRBV6-5	TRBJ1-1	-	TGTGCCAGCAGCCCACAGAACACTGAAGCTTTCTTT	CASSPQNTEAFF
once	TRBV3-1/TRBV3-2	TRBJ2-1	TRBD2	TGTGCCAGCAGCCCGACCGGGACTAGCGGGGGAAATGAGCAGTTCTTC	CASSPTGTSGGNEQFF
-	TRBV7-9	TRBJ1-6	TRBD1	TGTGCCAGCAGCGAAGCGACAGGGTCTAATTCACCCCTCCACTTT	CASSEATGSNSPLHF
-	TRBV4-1	TRBJ2-7	-	TGCGCCAGCAGCCAAACCCCGGGACAACACTACGAGCAGTACTTC	CASSQTPGQHYEQYF
-	TRBV9	TRBJ2-3	-	TGTGCCAGCAGACCTCTAGGAACAGATACGCAGTATTTT	CASRPLGTDTQYF
once	TRBV9	TRBJ2-1	TRBD2	TGTGCCAGCAGCGGAGCGGGAGGGCCCTACAATGAGCAGTTCTTC	CASSGAGGPYNEQFF
-	TRBV29-1	TRBJ2-1	-	TGCAGCGTTGAAGTTTCTGGGAGCAGGTTCTTC	CSVEVSGSRFF
-	TRBV19	TRBJ1-2	TRBD1	TGTGCCAGTAGCTATCCGGGACAGGCATATGGCTACACCTTC	CASSYPGQAYGYTF
many	TRBV28	TRBJ1-2	TRBD1	TGTGCCACCCTTACGCAGACAGGGCGAGGCTACACCTTC	CATLTQTGRGYTF
-	TRBV24-1	TRBJ2-1	TRBD2	TGTGCCACCAGTGATCGTCAAGCGGGAGCGAAAAATGAGCAGTTCTTC	CATSDRQAGAKNEQFF
-	TRBV29-1	TRBJ1-2	-	TGCAGCGTCCCTAGTCCTCGGGTCTATGGCTACACCTTC	CSVPSPRVYGYTF
-	TRBV28	TRBJ1-2	TRBD1	TGTGCCAGCAGTATTAGACAGGGAGGATTAAAGGACTATGGCTACACCTTC	CASSIRQGGLKDYGYTF
many	TRBV5-1	TRBJ2-3	TRBD1	TGCGCCAGCGCGGAAGGGACAGCGGTAGATACGCAGTATTTT	CASAEGTAVDTQYF
once	TRBV7-7	TRBJ2-3	-	TGTGCTAGCAGCTTAGGGCAGGGTAGCACAGATACGCAGTATTTT	CASSLGQGSTDTQYF
-	TRBV28	TRBJ2-7	-	TGTGCCAGCAGTCTCCCTTCCTCAAGGCGGGAGCAGTACTTC	CASSLPSSRREQYF
-	TRBV19	TRBJ2-5	-	TGTGCCACCGGGATTCGGGACTTCGGGGGGACCCAGTACTTC	CATGIRDFGGTQYF
-	TRBV9	TRBJ2-3	TRBD2	TGTGCCAGCAGCAGCGGGACTAGCGGTCTCGATACGCAGTATTTT	CASSSGTSGLDTQYF
-	TRBV6-5	TRBJ2-5	TRBD2	TGTGCCAGCATAGCGGGCCTCCAAGAGACCCAGTACTTC	CASIAGLQETQYF
-	TRBV18	TRBJ1-2	-	TGTGCCAGCTCACCTTCAGGGGATGGCTACACCTTC	CASSPSGDGYTF
-	TRBV7-2	TRBJ2-5	TRBD2	TGTGCCAGCAGCCCCAGGTGGGCGGGGGGGCAAGAGACCCAGTACTTC	CASSPRWAGGQETQYF
-	TRBV6-1	TRBJ2-3	TRBD2	TGTGCCAGCAGTGTGCTCGTAAATCTTGCGGGAGTTACAGATACGCAGTATTTT	CASSVLVNLAGVTDTQYF
-	TRBV5-1	TRBJ2-7	TRBD1	TGCGCCAGCAGCTTTGGAACAGGGGGCTCCTACGAGCAGTACTTC	CASSFGTGGSYEQYF
few	TRBV19	TRBJ2-2	TRBD2	TGTGCCAGTAGTATCCTAGCGGGTTTCGGGGAGCTGTTTTTT	CASSILAGFGELFF
-	TRBV5-1	TRBJ2-5	TRBD2	TGCGCCAGCAGCTTGGCCCCTAGCGGGGGATCGGAGACCCAGTACTTC	CASSLAPSGGSETQYF
few	TRBV19	TRBJ1-1	-	TGTGCCAGTTCGGACTCTAGGACAGAGCTTTCGAACACTGAAGCTTTCTTT	CASSDSRTELSNTEAFF
-	TRBV6-5	TRBJ1-4	TRBD1	TGTGCCAGCACGGGGACAGGGAATGAAAAACTGTTTTTT	CASTGTGNEKLFF